The table lists the clone carrying this TCR beta chain with a count of one. Its matching antigen is unknown. The sample is drawn from a study of CD8 T cells in Susac syndrome. Study-level findings and limits: CD8+ clonal expansion in Susac was maximal in TEMRA cells and in active patients. In total CD8+ repertoires, roughly 16 Susac-specific public clones were found, and CD8+ TEMRA repertoires had about five.

The RNA input was roughly 0.45 to 1 ug, and it was reverse transcribed with random hexamers. Amplification of TCR beta CDR3 across 54 Vbeta and 13 Jbeta was performed with immunoSEQ multiplex PCR. TCRdb re-analysed the immunoSEQ multiplex PCR reads in MiXCR, keeping a single row per CDR3 protein. Here the sample spans roughly 100,000 distinct CDR3 sequences, around 96% being singletons. This clonotype originated in a human donor with Susac syndrome. The source material was CD8+ T cells from PBMCs.

Here the CDR3 DNA reads TGTGCCTCTCGGGGGACAGGGGGCCTAAATGAGCAGTTCTTC. Translation gives CASRGTGGLNEQFF. This chain uses TRBV30 with TRBJ2-1; TRBD1 matches at 12 bases. The germline V gene encodes CDR1 GTSNPN and CDR2 SVGIG (reference sequence). The ends lost 7 bases at V and 7 bases at J; junction bases unmatched: 8. The CDR3 consists of 14 residues.